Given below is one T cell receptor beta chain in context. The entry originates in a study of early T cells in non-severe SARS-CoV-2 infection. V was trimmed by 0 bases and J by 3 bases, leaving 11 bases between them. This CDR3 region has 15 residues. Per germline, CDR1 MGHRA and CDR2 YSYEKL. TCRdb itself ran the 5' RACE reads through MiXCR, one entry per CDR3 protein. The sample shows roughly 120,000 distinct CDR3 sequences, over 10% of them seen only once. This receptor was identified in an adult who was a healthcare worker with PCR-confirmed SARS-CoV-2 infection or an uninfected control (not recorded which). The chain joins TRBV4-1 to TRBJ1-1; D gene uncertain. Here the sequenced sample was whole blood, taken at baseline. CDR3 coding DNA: TGCGCCAGCAGCCAAGATACCCCGTTTTACACTGAAGCTTTCTTT. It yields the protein CASSQDTPFYTEAFF.